This record concerns one T cell receptor (beta chain) sequence. Its antigen is unidentified. These data are taken from a study of cytomegalovirus exposure and HLA in healthy donors. The PCR had 60 Vbeta and 13 Jbeta primers. The data were produced by immunoSEQ multiplex PCR, yet TCRdb's version contains in-frame clones alone and is incomplete. The sample shows around 100,000 clones, and less than 4% sits with its ten largest clones. Study results and limitations: More clonal expansion characterized HLA-associated TCR beta chains than equally common others in a later analysis. As a later analysis showed, several of the most significant clusters appeared to be linked to common viral pathogens.

The CDR3 contains 14 residues. The V and J ends lost 0 bases and 1 base respectively, with 7 bases between them. From germline, CDR1 is MNHEY and CDR2 SVGAGI. The TCR comes from a man aged 35 to 55 in good health and CMV-seronegative. Sequencing input: PBMCs. The chain has TRBV6-5 and TRBJ2-7, with D perhaps matching TRBD1 (5 bases). The CDR3 nucleotides read TGTGCCAGCAGTTACTCAAGGGGATCCTACGAGCAGTACTTC. Amino acids: CASSYSRGSYEQYF.